Following are 27 T cell receptor beta chains from one sample sequenced in a study of blood T cell repertoires in COVID-19. Produced via immunoSEQ multiplex PCR; TCRdb's table is partial and in-frame only. In the table there are about 300,000 clones, 85% to 90% of which are singletons. Sequenced: PBMCs or T cells enriched from blood (not recorded which). These receptors all stem from a woman in her fifties or sixties who had been exposed to COVID-19.

The chain recombines TRBV7-8 with TRBJ2-7; maybe TRBD2 (5 bases). CDR3 length equals 13 residues. CDR1 is SGHVS, CDR2 FQNEAQ, per germline. With 1 base removed from V and 4 bases from J, the gap between germline ends came to 8 bases. The DNA for the CDR3 is TGTGCCAGCAGCTTAGTTGGCGGGTACGAGCAGTACTTC. Its translation is CASSLVGGYEQYF.

The V gene is TRBV19, the J gene TRBJ1-2, with TRBD1 identical over 8 bases. J was trimmed by 6 bases and V by 7 bases; bases with no gene match: 16. The germline CDR1 and CDR2 sequences are LNHDA and SQIVND (reference sequence). This CDR3 contains 16 residues. The CDR3 DNA is TGTGCCAGTACCTTTAAACGGACAGGGTCAAGAAATGGCTACACCTTC. Translation: CASTFKRTGSRNGYTF.

This chain links TRBV19 with TRBJ1-4, with a weak D call TRBD1 (5 bases). The germline CDR1 and CDR2 sequences are LNHDA and SQIVND (reference sequence). The CDR3 runs to 13 residues. CDR3 amino acids: CLSAGLNNEKLFF. CDR3 in DNA: TGTCTCAGTGCAGGGCTCAATAATGAAAAACTGTTTTTT.

This chain joins TRBV2 and TRBJ1-3, with TRBD1 identical over 7 bases. J lost 4 bases, V lost 1 base, and 4 bases had no gene match. Germline V gene lookup returns CDR1 SNHLY and CDR2 FYNNEI. This CDR3 is 15 amino acids long. CDR3 DNA: TGTGCCAGCAGTGAAGACAGGGGAAGAGGAAACACCATATATTTT. Its protein product is CASSEDRGRGNTIYF.

The chain links TRBV5-6 to TRBJ2-6, with D possibly TRBD2 on 6 matching bases. The CDR3 has 15 residues. Between the trimmed V and J ends, which lost 0 bases and 3 bases, there was a span of 7 bases. CDR1 is SGHDT and CDR2 is YYEEEE in the germline V gene. The CDR3 DNA sequence: TGTGCCAGCAGCTTGGCGGGGGTTGGGGCCAACGTCCTGACTTTC. The encoded protein is CASSLAGVGANVLTF. Full variable domain (outside the CDR3, taken from reference TRBV5-6 and TRBJ2-6): DAGVTQSPTHLIKTRGQQVTLRCSPKSGHDTVSWYQQALGQGPQFIFQYYEEEERQRGNFPDRFSGHQFPNYSSELNVNALLLGDSALYLCASSLAGVGANVLTFGAGSRLTVL.

The chain recombines TRBV7-2 with TRBJ2-1; no firm D call. V lost 5 bases and J 6 bases, leaving 8 bases between the germline ends. Germline V CDR1 and CDR2: SGHTA, FQGNSA. The CDR3 extends over 12 amino acids. The CDR3 reads CASSPPRNEQFF. As DNA, the CDR3 is TGTGCCAGCAGCCCCCCCCGCAATGAGCAGTTCTTC.

This chain connects TRBV5-1 to TRBJ2-7; 10 nucleotides line up with TRBD1. Germline V CDR1 and CDR2: SGHRS, YFSETQ. The CDR3 is 14 amino acids. V trimming: 3 bases; J trimming: 4 bases; junction bases outside the gene matches: 4. The CDR3: CASSSGTGEYEQYF. CDR3 nucleotide sequence: TGCGCCAGCAGCTCCGGGACAGGGGAGTACGAGCAGTACTTC.

The V and J genes are TRBV15 and TRBJ2-2; TRBD2 is a possible D gene (7 bases). V was pared by 1 base and J by 2 bases, with 20 bases between. This CDR3 region has 19 residues. Per the germline V gene, CDR1 is LNHNV and CDR2 is YYDKDF (reference sequence). The CDR3 protein is CATSRGEGRGLINTGELFF. The CDR3 DNA follows: TGTGCCACCAGCAGAGGGGAGGGGCGGGGGCTAATAAACACCGGGGAGCTGTTTTTT. The full variable domain, in which reference TRBV15 and TRBJ2-2 provide the parts outside the CDR3, is DAMVIQNPRYQVTQFGKPVTLSCSQTLNHNVMYWYQQKSSQAPKLLFHYYDKDFNNEADTPDNFQSRRPNTSFCFLDIRSPGLGDTAMYLCATSRGEGRGLINTGELFFGEGSRLTVL.

The V gene is TRBV20-1, the J gene TRBJ2-7; D might be TRBD1 (6 bases). CDR3 length: 13 residues. The V and J ends lost 3 bases and 2 bases respectively, with 11 bases between them. Germline CDR1 DFQATT, CDR2 SNEGSKA (reference sequence). The CDR3 reads CSASSDRTYEQYF. The CDR3 bases are TGCAGTGCTAGTTCCGACAGGACCTACGAGCAGTACTTC.

This chain joins TRBV19 and TRBJ2-6; TRBD1 agrees at 8 bases. The V gene's germline CDR1 is LNHDA and CDR2 SQIVND (reference sequence). This CDR3 region has 16 residues. V shed 6 bases, J shed 2 bases, and the junction held 6 bases outside the gene matches. CDR3 nucleotides: TGTGCCAGTAGCTGGACAGGGACTGCTGGGGCCAACGTCCTGACTTTC. Its translation: CASSWTGTAGANVLTF.

The chain joins TRBV5-1 to TRBJ2-7, with a tentative D call TRBD2 (6 bases). The CDR3 sequence is 14 residues long. Germline values: CDR1 SGHRS, CDR2 YFSETQ. V was shortened by 3 bases and J by 4 bases, with 14 bases between the two germline ends. As DNA, the CDR3 is TGCGCCAGCAGCTCTCCGGGACGGGAGTACGAGCAGTACTTC. Translated, it gives CASSSPGREYEQYF.

The chain is built from TRBV12-2 and TRBJ2-7; the tabulated D call, TRBD1, remains unverified against the DNA. TRBV12-2 is labeled a pseudogene. The CDR3 contains 16 residues. The CDR3 DNA reads TGTGCAAGTCGCTTCGACCGGGACAGGAATCTTTACGAGCAGTACTTC. It translates to CASRFDRDRNLYEQYF.

V and J are TRBV24-1 and TRBJ1-2, with D possibly matching TRBD1 (6 bases). Germline V gives CDR1 KGHDR, CDR2 SFDVKD. Between the trimmed V and J ends, which lost 2 bases and 0 bases, there was a span of 9 bases. There are 15 residues in the CDR3. The CDR3 is CATSDSRDTNYGYTF. CDR3 DNA sequence: TGTGCCACCAGTGATTCCCGGGACACTAACTATGGCTACACCTTC.

This clone turned up a few times. The chain carries TRBV9 and TRBJ2-6, with D hard to call. The length of the CDR3 is 17 residues. Trimming took off 0 bases at V and 0 bases at J, with 10 bases between the two ends. In germline, CDR1 is SGDLS, CDR2 YYNGEE. For the CDR3, the DNA is TGTGCCAGCAGCGTAGTGGTGGCCCCCTCTGGGGCCAACGTCCTGACTTTC. Amino acids: CASSVVVAPSGANVLTF.

The V call is TRBV5-5, the J call TRBJ2-3; 7 bases map to TRBD2. There are 16 residues in the CDR3. Germline V lookup: CDR1 SGHKS, CDR2 YYEKEE (reference sequence). V lost 4 bases to trimming and J lost 0 bases; unmatched junction nucleotides: 8. CDR3 protein: CASSPGGGGSTDTQYF. CDR3 sequence (DNA): TGTGCCAGCAGCCCCGGCGGGGGAGGGAGCACAGATACGCAGTATTTT.

This clone was seen once. The chain employs TRBV27 and TRBJ2-7, with a possible D match to TRBD1 (5 bases). Germline CDR1 MNHEY, CDR2 SMNVEV (reference sequence). The CDR3 extends over 13 amino acids. V shed 6 bases and J shed 2 bases, with 11 bases lying between them. The CDR3 nucleotides read TGTGCCAGCAGCCCGACAGAACCCTACGAGCAGTACTTC. Its protein is CASSPTEPYEQYF.

This chain connects TRBV5-8 to TRBJ2-2, with D unresolved. The V end was cut by 0 bases, the J end by 1 base, with 4 bases between. The CDR3 has 14 amino acids. CDR1 and CDR2 (germline): SGHTS, YDEGEE. CDR3 DNA sequence: TGTGCCAGCAGCTTGGCGGGGAACACCGGGGAGCTGTTTTTT. Residues: CASSLAGNTGELFF.

The chain recombines TRBV7-9 with TRBJ2-7; tentatively, D is TRBD1 (6 bases). V shed 5 bases and J shed 6 bases, with 11 bases lying between them. The germline V gene encodes CDR1 SEHNR and CDR2 FQNEAQ (reference sequence). This CDR3 has 12 amino acids. The CDR3 is CASSARGSEQYF. CDR3 nucleotides: TGTGCCAGCAGCGCCAGGGGATCCGAGCAGTACTTC.

This clone was seen just once. The V and J genes are TRBV5-1 and TRBJ2-7; TRBD1 is a possible D gene (6 bases). Germline CDR1 and CDR2: SGHRS and YFSETQ. Trimming stripped 2 bases from V and 4 bases from J, with 10 bases between. This CDR3 spans 13 amino acids. This CDR3 is CASSFGTTYEQYF. The CDR3 bases are TGCGCCAGCAGCTTTGGGACAACTTACGAGCAGTACTTC. Using reference TRBV5-1 and TRBJ2-7 for the parts outside the CDR3, the full variable domain is KAGVTQTPRYLIKTRGQQVTLSCSPISGHRSVSWYQQTPGQGLQFLFEYFSETQRNKGNFPGRFSGRQFSNSRSEMNVSTLELGDSALYLCASSFGTTYEQYFGPGTRLTVT.

V usage is TRBV27 and J usage is TRBJ2-7; 8 positions agree with TRBD1. Germline V gives CDR1 MNHEY, CDR2 SMNVEV (reference sequence). The CDR3 spans 14 residues. Germline trimming cut 6 bases from V and 2 bases from J; bases unmatched to any gene: 6. This CDR3 is CASRGGQATYEQYF. CDR3 coding DNA: TGTGCCAGCAGGGGGGGACAGGCGACCTACGAGCAGTACTTC.

The chain joins TRBV19 to TRBJ1-5; TRBD1 agrees at 8 bases. V trimming: 5 bases; J trimming: 5 bases; junction bases outside the gene matches: 8. Germline-derived CDR1 and CDR2 are LNHDA and SQIVND (reference sequence). The CDR3 covers 15 residues. Here the CDR3 DNA reads TGTGCCAGTAGTCCTTTGGACAGGGACTATCAGCCCCAGCATTTT. This translates into CASSPLDRDYQPQHF.

The V call is TRBV13, the J call TRBJ2-1; D is possibly TRBD2 (6 bases). This CDR3 is built from 16 residues. Trimming left V 5 bases short and J 5 bases short, with 19 bases between. Germline V gives CDR1 PRHDT, CDR2 FYEKMQ (reference sequence). The CDR3 DNA reads TGTGCCAGCAGCCGCCGCCCCAGCGGGCCAAACAATGAGCAGTTCTTC. It translates to CASSRRPSGPNNEQFF.

V usage is TRBV2 and J usage is TRBJ1-4; maybe TRBD1 (5 bases). Trimming shortened V by 0 bases and J by 7 bases, and 12 bases separated the two germline ends. Germline V gives CDR1 SNHLY, CDR2 FYNNEI. This CDR3 spans 15 amino acids. CDR3 amino acids: CASSEAPGAGEKLFF. The CDR3, as DNA: TGTGCCAGCAGTGAAGCCCCTGGGGCTGGTGAAAAACTGTTTTTT.

The chain carries TRBV29-1 and TRBJ1-6; D is possibly TRBD1 (6 bases). This CDR3 contains 13 residues. V was clipped by 6 bases and J by 8 bases, with 14 bases between them. Per germline, CDR1 SQVTM and CDR2 ANQGSEA. The chain's CDR3 is CSVQGSSDSPLHF. The CDR3 coding sequence is TGCAGCGTCCAGGGGTCGAGTGATTCACCCCTCCACTTT. Together with reference TRBV29-1 and TRBJ1-6, the CDR3 gives the full variable domain: SAVISQKPSRDICQRGTSLTIQCQVDSQVTMMFWYRQQPGQSLTLIATANQGSEATYESGFVIDKFPISRPNLTFSTLTVSNMSPEDSSIYLCSVQGSSDSPLHFGNGTRLTVT.

DNA for the CDR3: TGCGCCAGCAGCTTGACGGAGGCGCAAGAGACCCAGTACTTC. It specifies CASSLTEAQETQYF. The chain is built from TRBV5-1 and TRBJ2-5; possible D gene TRBD2, 5 bases. The CDR3 loop spans 14 amino acids. Germline values: CDR1 SGHRS, CDR2 YFSETQ. Trimming shortened V by 1 base and J by 2 bases, and 9 bases separated the two germline ends.

The chain combines TRBV5-6 with TRBJ1-6, with D possibly TRBD1 on 6 matching bases. Germline V gene data show CDR1 as SGHDT and CDR2 as YYEEEE. This CDR3 region has 15 residues. The V and J ends lost 2 bases and 4 bases respectively, with 10 bases between them. The CDR3: CASSLQGTYNSPLHF. DNA of the CDR3: TGTGCCAGCAGCTTACAGGGAACATATAATTCACCCCTCCACTTT.

This chain joins TRBV23-1 and TRBJ1-5, with 7 bases matching TRBD1. TRBV23-1 is an ORF; its function is uncertain. V dropped 2 bases and J dropped 4; count of bases not matched to a gene: 2. This CDR3 has 14 amino acids. The CDR3 DNA follows: TGCGCCAGCAGTCAAAGGGGGCGGAATCAGCCCCAGCATTTT. It codes for CASSQRGRNQPQHF.